Listed below are T cell receptor beta chains from one sample, sequenced in a study of T cells in localized non-small cell lung cancer. Data came from immunoSEQ multiplex PCR; TCRdb stores just in-frame clones and leaves some out. The repertoire has tens of thousands of clones, 86% of them found once; the top ten carry 2% to 3%. The sequenced sample was PBMCs, obtained before any cancer treatment. These receptors were taken from a man aged 40-75 years with stage II lung adenocarcinoma. Both conserved end residues are part of each CDR3. The D gene is left open where the match is weak. Clone size, where shown, is once, few, many, or a class for clones that have expanded.

V gene: TRBV4-1
CDR3 length: 16
clone size: NA
J gene: TRBJ2-5
D gene: TRBD1
CDR3 protein: CASSSRAGGPLETQYF
CDR3 DNA: TGCGCCAGCAGCTCGCGGGCAGGGGGCCCCCTCGAGACCCAGTACTTC

V gene: TRBV4-2
CDR3 length: 16
clone size: once
J gene: TRBJ2-5
D gene: NA
CDR3 protein: CASSQDPTSPGETQYF
CDR3 DNA: TGTGCCAGCAGCCAAGACCCTACGTCCCCGGGAGAGACCCAGTACTTC

V gene: TRBV7-6
CDR3 length: 18
clone size: NA
J gene: TRBJ2-2
D gene: NA
CDR3 protein: CASSSLIPAQGLAGELFF
CDR3 DNA: TGTGCCAGCAGTTCACTAATTCCGGCGCAGGGTCTCGCCGGGGAGCTGTTTTTT

V gene: TRBV12-5
CDR3 length: 17
clone size: NA
J gene: TRBJ2-7
D gene: TRBD2
CDR3 protein: CASGLLLAGVTSYEQYF
CDR3 DNA: TGTGCTAGTGGTTTGCTTCTAGCGGGGGTCACCTCCTACGAGCAGTACTTC

V gene: TRBV7-6
CDR3 length: 15
clone size: NA
J gene: TRBJ1-4
D gene: NA
CDR3 protein: CASSSPQGKNEKLFF
CDR3 DNA: TGTGCCAGCAGCTCTCCGCAGGGGAAGAATGAAAAACTGTTTTTT

V gene: TRBV11-2
CDR3 length: 17
clone size: NA
J gene: TRBJ2-5
D gene: NA
CDR3 protein: CASTLEGGSTSRETQYF
CDR3 DNA: TGTGCCAGCACCCTTGAGGGCGGGTCTACATCAAGGGAGACCCAGTACTTC

V gene: TRBV10-3
CDR3 length: 18
clone size: NA
J gene: TRBJ1-2
D gene: NA
CDR3 protein: CAITALDGPGDANYGYTF
CDR3 DNA: TGTGCCATCACTGCCCTGGACGGCCCGGGTGATGCTAACTATGGCTACACCTTC

V gene: TRBV2
CDR3 length: 15
clone size: NA
J gene: TRBJ1-4
D gene: NA
CDR3 protein: CASSEAGATNEKLFF
CDR3 DNA: TGTGCCAGCAGTGAGGCCGGTGCAACTAATGAAAAACTGTTTTTT

V gene: TRBV18
CDR3 length: 20
clone size: NA
J gene: TRBJ1-3
D gene: TRBD1
CDR3 protein: CASSPREDGTGDRSGNTIYF
CDR3 DNA: TGTGCCAGCTCACCACGCGAGGACGGGACAGGAGACCGCTCTGGAAACACCATATATTTT

V gene: TRBV11-2
CDR3 length: 14
clone size: NA
J gene: TRBJ1-3
D gene: TRBD1
CDR3 protein: CASSRDRSGNTIYF
CDR3 DNA: TGTGCCAGCAGCCGGGACAGATCTGGAAACACCATATATTTT

V gene: TRBV5-5
CDR3 length: 14
clone size: NA
J gene: TRBJ2-2
D gene: NA
CDR3 protein: CASSLTLDTGELFF
CDR3 DNA: TGTGCCAGCAGCCTCACCCTGGACACCGGGGAGCTGTTTTTT

V gene: TRBV6-1
CDR3 length: 15
clone size: NA
J gene: TRBJ1-3
D gene: NA
CDR3 protein: CASSIGRGYGNTIYF
CDR3 DNA: TGTGCCAGCAGTATCGGCAGGGGATACGGAAACACCATATATTTT

V gene: TRBV2
CDR3 length: 15
clone size: few
J gene: TRBJ2-2
D gene: TRBD1
CDR3 protein: CASTLDRVYTGELFF
CDR3 DNA: TGTGCCAGCACGCTAGACAGGGTGTACACCGGGGAGCTGTTTTTT

V gene: TRBV27
CDR3 length: 19
clone size: NA
J gene: TRBJ2-6
D gene: NA
CDR3 protein: CASSRSLSRSRLGANVLTF
CDR3 DNA: TGTGCCAGCAGTCGCTCACTGTCCAGGAGCCGGCTTGGGGCCAACGTCCTGACTTTC

V gene: TRBV30
CDR3 length: 15
clone size: NA
J gene: TRBJ1-2
D gene: TRBD1
CDR3 protein: CAWSVRGQTFYGYTF
CDR3 DNA: TGTGCCTGGAGTGTAAGGGGACAGACCTTTTATGGCTACACCTTC

V gene: TRBV18
CDR3 length: 16
clone size: NA
J gene: TRBJ1-4
D gene: TRBD1
CDR3 protein: CASSPEFGRGYEKLFF
CDR3 DNA: TGTGCCAGCTCACCAGAATTCGGCAGGGGGTATGAAAAACTGTTTTTT

V gene: TRBV21-1
CDR3 length: 14
clone size: NA
J gene: TRBJ1-5
D gene: NA
CDR3 protein: CNPGRGNGNQPQHF
CDR3 DNA: TGCAATCCGGGTAGGGGCAACGGCAATCAGCCCCAGCATTTT

V gene: TRBV5-1
CDR3 length: 14
clone size: NA
J gene: TRBJ1-6
D gene: NA
CDR3 protein: CASSLDTPGSPLHF
CDR3 DNA: TGCGCCAGCAGCTTGGATACCCCCGGTTCACCCCTCCACTTT

V gene: TRBV4-1
CDR3 length: 13
clone size: few
J gene: TRBJ1-5
D gene: NA
CDR3 protein: CASSPDTGQPQHF
CDR3 DNA: TGCGCCAGCAGCCCTGACACGGGCCAGCCCCAGCATTTT